The rows below give T cell receptor beta chains drawn from one sample of a study of cytomegalovirus exposure and HLA in healthy donors. The protocol was immunoSEQ multiplex PCR, while the TCRdb copy is restricted to in-frame clones and leaves out a portion. This table holds some 110,000 clones, over 60% found once. Sequencing input: PBMCs. These receptors were obtained from a middle-aged man in good health and CMV-seropositive. CDR3s include the opening cysteine and the closing phenylalanine or tryptophan. The D gene is left open where the match is weak. Clone size, where shown, is once, few, many, or a class for clones that have expanded.

j_call clone_size d_call v_call cdr3_nt cdr3_aa
TRBJ2-3 . . TRBV11-3 TGTGCCAGCAGCACCCGCGCCCAGTGGACTAGCACAGATACGCAGTATTTT CASSTRAQWTSTDTQYF
TRBJ2-6 . TRBD2 TRBV5-1 TGCGCCAGCAGCTTTGAACTAGCGGGAGTCTCTGGGGCCAACGTCCTGACTTTC CASSFELAGVSGANVLTF
TRBJ2-1 few TRBD2 TRBV11-3 TGTGCCAGCAGCTCGCAGTGGCTAGCGGGAGTGGAGCAGTTCTTC CASSSQWLAGVEQFF
TRBJ1-5 . TRBD1 TRBV28 TGTGCCAGCAGTCCCCCGGGACAGGGTCTGGATCAGCCCCAGCATTTT CASSPPGQGLDQPQHF
TRBJ2-7 . . TRBV9 TGTGCCAGCAGCGTGGCCGACAGGTCCTACGAGCAGTACTTC CASSVADRSYEQYF
TRBJ2-7 once TRBD1 TRBV28 TGTGCCAGCTTCTCCCCGGGACAGAAGTCCTACGAGCAGTACTTC CASFSPGQKSYEQYF
TRBJ2-1 . TRBD1 TRBV5-1 TGCGCCAGCAGCTACGGACAGGGGGCAAATGAGCAGTTCTTC CASSYGQGANEQFF
TRBJ2-7 . . TRBV30 TGTGCCTGGAGTGTACCGAAGGGGTACGAGCAGTACTTC CAWSVPKGYEQYF
TRBJ2-7 . . TRBV5-4 TGTGCCAGCAGCTTTGGCGGAGCCTACGAGCAGTACTTC CASSFGGAYEQYF
TRBJ1-1 few . TRBV27 TGTGCCAGCAGTTCTTCCTTCCGGAAGGGGGACACTGAAGCTTTCTTT CASSSSFRKGDTEAFF
TRBJ1-1 . TRBD1 TRBV27 TGTGCCAGCAGCCCTTGGACAGGGAGAACTGAAGCTTTCTTT CASSPWTGRTEAFF
TRBJ1-4 once . TRBV10-3 TGTGCCACCGGGGGAGCGGGGGGCGATGAAAAACTGTTTTTT CATGGAGGDEKLFF
TRBJ2-7 . . TRBV13 TGTGCCAGCGCCCGAGCAGGTAGCTCCTACGAGCAGTACTTC CASARAGSSYEQYF
TRBJ2-7 . TRBD2 TRBV4-2 TGTGCCAGCAGCCAAGAACTAGCGGGAGGCCTCTCCTACGAGCAGTACTTC CASSQELAGGLSYEQYF
TRBJ1-1 . TRBD1 TRBV6-6 TGTGCCAGCAGACCTTTGGACAGGGCGAGGGGCACTGAAGCTTTCTTT CASRPLDRARGTEAFF
TRBJ1-1 . . TRBV29-1 TGCAGCGTGGCCCAGTATATGAACACTGAAGCTTTCTTT CSVAQYMNTEAFF
TRBJ1-2 . TRBD1 TRBV30 TGTGCCTGGAGCGTAAGATCCCAGGGACAGGGTTGGAATGGCTACACCTTC CAWSVRSQGQGWNGYTF
TRBJ1-2 . . TRBV5-1 TGCGCCAGCAGCTCAACCACGTCTTCGCCGGGGAGCTACACCTTC CASSSTTSSPGSYTF
TRBJ2-3 . . TRBV6-5 TGTGCCAGCAGTTACTCGAGGGCAGATACGCAGTATTTT CASSYSRADTQYF